These 22 T cell receptor beta chains came from one sample sequenced in a study of regulatory T cells in long-lasting Graves disease. Arm-PCR with iRepertoire HTBI primers amplified the CDR3 regions for these TCR beta libraries. In TCRdb, the multiplex PCR reads were re-called with MiXCR into one record per CDR3 protein. The sample shows fewer than 500,000 distinct CDR3 sequences, roughly 16% of them seen only once. The sample's time point: newly diagnosed GD, antithyroid drugs for less than 3 months. RNA from PBMCs was the source of the TCR library. These data were likewise used in another study, on T cells in Graves' hyperthyroidism and ophthalmopathy.

The material sequenced was peripheral blood mononuclear cells (PBMCs), taken at new diagnosis, from a patient treated with antithyroid drugs. The receptors here all came from a middle-aged man with Graves disease.

This clonotype has at least ten counts. The CDR3 sequence: CASSLSIGGGTDTQYF. CDR3 sequence (DNA): TGTGCCAGCAGCTTAAGTATCGGGGGTGGCACAGATACGCAGTATTTT. The chain uses TRBV11-2 and TRBJ2-3; a weak D match, TRBD2 (6 bases). The CDR3 is 16 residues long. CDR1 and CDR2 (germline): SGHAT, FQNNGV. The V end lost 2 bases, the J end lost 1 base, and 13 bases lay between the germline ends.

This clonotype has a count of ten or more. V usage is TRBV2 and J usage is TRBJ2-2, with D unclear. The CDR3 is 14 residues long. The germline CDR1 and CDR2 sequences are SNHLY and FYNNEI. Trimming removed 0 bases at V and 5 bases at J, with 7 bases between. DNA of the CDR3: TGTGCCAGCAGTGAAGCCAGGAGAACCGGGGAGCTGTTTTTT. Translated, it gives CASSEARRTGELFF.

The rearrangement links TRBV29-1 to TRBJ1-2; D gene unclear. The ends were cut back, 4 bases at V and 4 bases at J, with 13 bases in the middle. The CDR3 sequence is 13 residues long. Germline CDR1 SQVTM, CDR2 ANQGSEA. CDR3 amino acids: CSVGEDALYGYTF. Here the CDR3 DNA reads TGCAGCGTTGGGGAGGACGCCCTCTATGGCTACACCTTC.

This clonotype was seen at least ten times. The V and J genes are TRBV2 and TRBJ2-7; D gene unclear. This CDR3 is 16 amino acids long. Germline V gene data show CDR1 as SNHLY and CDR2 as FYNNEI. The V and J ends lost 1 base and 6 bases respectively, with 19 bases between them. Here the CDR3 reads CASSEVVSLGGLEQYF. The CDR3 DNA reads as TGTGCCAGCAGTGAAGTGGTGTCGCTTGGTGGTCTCGAGCAGTACTTC. Together with reference TRBV2 and TRBJ2-7, the CDR3 gives the full variable domain: EPEVTQTPSHQVTQMGQEVILRCVPISNHLYFYWYRQILGQKVEFLVSFYNNEISEKSEIFDDQFSVERPDGSNFTLKIRSTKLEDSAMYFCASSEVVSLGGLEQYFGPGTRLTVT.

This clonotype was detected many times. The rearrangement uses TRBV11-1 and TRBJ2-7, with a possible D match to TRBD1 (6 bases). The CDR3 is 15 residues long. Trimming shortened V by 1 base and J by 2 bases, and 12 bases separated the two germline ends. CDR1 is SGHAT and CDR2 is FQDESV in the germline V gene (reference sequence). The CDR3 protein is CASSLEAGETYEQYF. The CDR3, as DNA: TGTGCCAGCAGCTTAGAGGCAGGGGAAACCTACGAGCAGTACTTC. Complete variable domain (other parts from reference TRBV11-1 and TRBJ2-7): EAEVAQSPRYKITEKSQAVAFWCDPISGHATLYWYRQILGQGPELLVQFQDESVVDDSQLPKDRFSAERLKGVDSTLKIQPAELGDSAMYLCASSLEAGETYEQYFGPGTRLTVT.

This clonotype was recorded at least ten times. The rearrangement joins TRBV5-1 to TRBJ2-5; D gene ambiguous. V lost 4 bases to trimming and J lost 5 bases, with 6 bases between them. The CDR3 is made up of 11 amino acids. CDR1 is SGHRS, CDR2 YFSETQ, per germline. The CDR3 DNA sequence: TGCGCCAGCAGCGCCCGGGAGACCCAGTACTTC. Protein: CASSARETQYF.

The chain joins TRBV10-2 to TRBJ2-1; no definite D call. CDR3 length: 14 residues. V gave up 6 bases and J gave up 2 bases, with 11 bases separating them. The germline V gene encodes CDR1 WSHSY and CDR2 SAAADI. The CDR3 bases are TGCGCCAGCAGGTCGGCAGGACCCTACAATGAGCAGTTCTTC. Translation: CASRSAGPYNEQFF.

This clonotype was counted between two and nine times. This chain joins TRBV20-1 and TRBJ2-7; TRBD1 matches at 8 bases. Germline CDR1 DFQATT, CDR2 SNEGSKA (reference sequence). The CDR3 spans 15 residues. The V gene end was trimmed by 3 bases and the J gene end by 3 bases; junction bases not matched to a gene: 10. The CDR3: CSASSFGQGHYEQYF. The CDR3 DNA is TGCAGTGCTAGTTCTTTCGGACAGGGCCACTACGAGCAGTACTTC.

This chain uses TRBV7-9 with TRBJ1-2; no clear D gene. Germline V gene sequence: CDR1 SEHNR, CDR2 FQNEAQ (reference sequence). Trimming took 0 bases from V and 8 from J, leaving 13 bases between them. This CDR3 spans 14 amino acids. The CDR3 is CASSLARRIRGYTF. The CDR3 DNA is TGTGCCAGCAGCTTAGCGCGAAGGATTAGAGGCTACACCTTC.

This clonotype was seen ten or more times. V and J are TRBV30 and TRBJ1-2; D may be TRBD1 (6 bases). The CDR3 is 13 amino acids. The V end was cut by 5 bases, the J end by 8 bases, with 18 bases between. The V gene's germline CDR1 is GTSNPN and CDR2 SVGIG (reference sequence). The CDR3 DNA reads TGTGCCTGGGATCAGGGGCAGAAACAGGGCTACACCTTC. Protein sequence: CAWDQGQKQGYTF.

Ten or more counts support this clonotype. The rearrangement links TRBV5-1 to TRBJ2-7; no definite D call. Germline V gives CDR1 SGHRS, CDR2 YFSETQ. This CDR3 spans 13 amino acids. Trimming removed 3 bases from V and 5 bases from J, with 12 bases in between. Written as DNA, the CDR3 is TGCGCCAGCAGCTCCTCTACTGGGGACGAGCAGTACTTC. Its translation is CASSSSTGDEQYF.

A note on this clonotype: A much more abundant neighbour one base away suggests this may be a read error. The rearrangement links TRBV10-1 to TRBJ2-1; D unclear. Germline-derived CDR1 and CDR2 are WNHNN and SYGVQD (reference sequence). This CDR3 has 13 amino acids. Trimming cost V 4 bases and J 9 bases, with 13 bases left between them. The CDR3 DNA reads TGCGCCAGCAGTGGGTCGAAGATGACTGAGCAGTTCTTC. This gives the protein CASSGSKMTEQFF.

This clonotype was seen ten or more times. J is TRBJ2-7 and V is TRBV3-1; TRBD1 is a possible D gene (5 bases). The CDR3 extends over 15 amino acids. The V and J ends lost 4 bases and 1 base respectively, with 14 bases between them. The germline V gene encodes CDR1 LGHDT and CDR2 YNNKEL (reference sequence). Written as DNA, the CDR3 is TGTGCCAGCAGCCCAGGGCTTGGTGTTTCCTACGAGCAGTACTTC. Its protein is CASSPGLGVSYEQYF.

The V gene is TRBV14, the J gene TRBJ2-2, with unresolved D. The CDR3 runs to 16 residues. Per the germline V gene, CDR1 is SGHDN and CDR2 is FVKESK. V dropped 3 bases and J dropped 5 bases, with 16 bases sitting between them. This chain's CDR3 is CASSHLGRSSTGELFF. The CDR3 coding sequence is TGTGCCAGCAGCCACCTGGGCAGGAGTAGTACCGGGGAGCTGTTTTTT.

The gene calls are TRBV28 and TRBJ2-3; D might be TRBD1 or TRBD2, each matching 5 bases. The CDR3 loop spans 16 amino acids. V was cut by 0 bases and J by 0 bases, with 10 bases left in between. CDR1 and CDR2 from the germline V gene are MDHEN and SYDVKM. As DNA, the CDR3 is TGTGCCAGCAGTTTATGGCAGGGACCTAGCACAGATACGCAGTATTTT. Translation: CASSLWQGPSTDTQYF.

In this sample, this clonotype turned up many times. This chain uses TRBV2 with TRBJ2-1; possible D gene TRBD2, 5 bases. Germline V lookup: CDR1 SNHLY, CDR2 FYNNEI. CDR3 length: 13 residues. V was trimmed by 7 bases and J by 7 bases, leaving 14 bases between them. The CDR3 protein is CASTREGGNEQFF. The DNA for the CDR3 is TGTGCCAGCACGAGGGAAGGAGGTAATGAGCAGTTCTTC. Based on the CDR3 plus reference TRBV2 and TRBJ2-1, the full variable domain is EPEVTQTPSHQVTQMGQEVILRCVPISNHLYFYWYRQILGQKVEFLVSFYNNEISEKSEIFDDQFSVERPDGSNFTLKIRSTKLEDSAMYFCASTREGGNEQFFGPGTRLTVL.

This clonotype was picked up a small number of times. The rearrangement joins TRBV5-1 to TRBJ2-7; D possibly uses TRBD1 or TRBD2 (5 bases each). Germline CDR1 SGHRS, CDR2 YFSETQ. The CDR3 totals 15 residues. The V and J ends lost 0 bases and 3 bases respectively, with 13 bases between them. Written as DNA, the CDR3 is TGCGCCAGCAGCTTGGTCAAGGGACCGGGCTACGAGCAGTACTTC. This translates into CASSLVKGPGYEQYF. Complete variable domain (other parts from reference TRBV5-1 and TRBJ2-7): KAGVTQTPRYLIKTRGQQVTLSCSPISGHRSVSWYQQTPGQGLQFLFEYFSETQRNKGNFPGRFSGRQFSNSRSEMNVSTLELGDSALYLCASSLVKGPGYEQYFGPGTRLTVT.

V usage is TRBV27 and J usage is TRBJ1-1; D ambiguous. Trimming pared 6 bases from V and 7 bases from J, leaving 12 bases between. This CDR3 has 12 residues. Per germline, CDR1 MNHEY and CDR2 SMNVEV (reference sequence). This CDR3 reads CASSRFVGEAFF. The CDR3 nucleotides read TGTGCCAGCAGCCGCTTCGTCGGTGAAGCTTTCTTT.

This clonotype was seen repeatedly, ten times or more. The rearrangement joins TRBV20-1 to TRBJ1-1, with 7 bases identical to TRBD1. Per the germline V gene, CDR1 is DFQATT and CDR2 is SNEGSKA (reference sequence). The trim removed 2 bases at V and 7 bases at J, leaving 7 bases unmatched. CDR3 length: 13 residues. This CDR3 is CSARKTGVVEAFF. CDR3 DNA sequence: TGCAGTGCTAGAAAAACAGGGGTCGTTGAAGCTTTCTTT.

In this sample, this clonotype turned up many times. This chain uses TRBV7-2 with TRBJ2-2; 7 bases fit TRBD1. The germline V gene has CDR1 SGHTA and CDR2 FQGNSA. The CDR3 covers 14 residues. Trimming took 4 bases from V and 7 from J; bases not matched to a gene: 6. The CDR3 DNA reads as TGTGCCAGCAGCTCACCGACAGGGAACGGGGAGCTGTTTTTT. Its protein product is CASSSPTGNGELFF.

The rearrangement uses TRBV4-2 and TRBJ2-1; 7 bases agree with TRBD2. Germline V CDR1 and CDR2: LGHNA, YNFKEQ. V lost 4 bases and J lost 7; bases outside the gene matches: 13. The CDR3 totals 16 residues. CDR3 sequence (DNA): TGTGCCAGCAGCCCTGATAGAGGCGGGAGCCAGAATGAGCAGTTCTTC. Translated: CASSPDRGGSQNEQFF.

The chain joins TRBV12-3 or TRBV12-4 to TRBJ1-4; D is perhaps TRBD1 (5 bases). The V gene lost 6 bases and the J gene lost 0 bases, with 26 bases spanning the gap. The CDR3 covers 20 residues. CDR3 in DNA: TGTGCCAGCAGCGATCTTCCAGGGTGGGGCGGTAATACAACTAATGAAAAACTGTTTTTT. Translating it yields CASSDLPGWGGNTTNEKLFF.